One and the same sample provided the 5 T cell receptor beta chains below, sequenced in a study of shared clonotypes between healthy human individuals. Sequencing was performed with immunoSEQ multiplex PCR; in TCRdb, only in-frame clones are kept and a portion is missing. Of over 850,000 clones in the sample, around 82% were seen once. Sequencing input: memory CD4+ T cells from PBMCs. Subset noted: CD45RA-negative fraction. The source is a man younger than 35 in good health. Some clones in this sample may be carry-over from other donors' samples.

This sequence joins TRBV5-8 and TRBJ1-4; perhaps TRBD1 as D (5 bases). Trimming left V 0 bases short and J 0 bases short, with 12 bases between. CDR1 SGHTS and CDR2 YDEGEE come from the germline V gene. The CDR3 runs 17 residues. CDR3 bases: TGTGCCAGCAGCTTGGTGGTGACAGCCGCAACTAATGAAAAACTGTTTTTT. Amino acid sequence: CASSLVVTAATNEKLFF.

In this sample, this clone turned up a few times. Being one base from a much bigger clone, this may be a read error. Additional DNA sequences in this sample encode the identical CDR3. The V gene is TRBV7-3, the J gene TRBJ1-1; D gene ambiguous. CDR1 SGHTA and CDR2 FQGTGA come from the germline V gene. This CDR3 has 13 amino acids. The V and J ends lost 2 bases and 0 bases respectively, with 4 bases between them. CDR3 bases: TGTGCCAGCAGCTTAGGTATGAACACTGAAGCTTTCTTT. It specifies CASSLGMNTEAFF.

The chain combines TRBV4-1 with TRBJ1-5, with D maybe TRBD1 (6 bases). Germline CDR1 is MGHRA and CDR2 is YSYEKL. Trimming stripped 0 bases from V and 8 bases from J, with 17 bases between. This CDR3 is built from 16 residues. This CDR3 reads CASSQDGGAGREPQHF. The CDR3 DNA sequence: TGCGCCAGCAGCCAAGATGGGGGGGCTGGTAGGGAGCCCCAGCATTTT.

This clone was seen only a few times. The chain joins TRBV6-6 to TRBJ2-1, with D perhaps TRBD1 (6 bases). There are 15 residues in the CDR3. V lost 2 bases, J lost 4 bases, and 12 bases lay in between. Germline V lookup: CDR1 MNHNY, CDR2 SVGAGI (reference sequence). CDR3: CASSYEGGTYNEQFF. Written as DNA, the CDR3 is TGTGCCAGCAGTTACGAAGGGGGAACTTACAATGAGCAGTTCTTC.

The chain joins TRBV29-1 to TRBJ2-7, with 14 bases aligning to TRBD2. V trimming: 4 bases; J trimming: 3 bases; junction bases outside the gene matches: 2. CDR3 length: 14 residues. Germline loops: CDR1 SQVTM, CDR2 ANQGSEA. In DNA form, the CDR3 reads TGCAGCGTTGGGGGACTAGCGGGAGTCTACGAGCAGTACTTC. Amino acid sequence: CSVGGLAGVYEQYF.